This T cell receptor beta chain is from a study of shared clonotypes between healthy human individuals. Partitioning of CD4+ cells yielded a CD45RA+ naive subset and a CD45RA-negative memory subset. V lost 4 bases, J lost 10 bases, and 12 bases lay in between. Germline V lookup: CDR1 SGHNT, CDR2 YYREEE (reference sequence). The CDR3 has 12 amino acids. Assay: immunoSEQ multiplex PCR; the TCRdb copy retains only in-frame clones and omits some. The table has approximately 1.5 million clones, approximately 98.5% seen once. The chain joins TRBV5-4 to TRBJ2-1, with D perhaps matching TRBD2 (5 bases). The TCR originated in a man aged 30 to 39 in good health. The sequenced sample was naive CD4+ T cells sorted from blood. The subset: CD45RA+ positively selected. The CDR3 bases are TGTGCCAGCAGCCGGGTTGAGCGGGAGCAGTTCTTC. Amino acid sequence: CASSRVEREQFF.